Listed below are T cell receptor beta chains from one sample, sequenced in a study of T cells in Graves' hyperthyroidism and ophthalmopathy. TCRdb reprocessed the multiplex PCR reads with MiXCR, giving one entry per CDR3 protein. Here the sample spans some 700,000 distinct CDR3 sequences, 15% to 20% being singletons. Source material: blood. The receptors originated from a man in his fifties or sixties with Graves' hyperthyroidism. Each CDR3 is given with its conserved first and last residue. D genes are given only for firm matches. The size entry is marked missing in some rows and otherwise reads once, few, many or a size class.

v_call	clone_size	d_call	j_call	cdr3_nt	cdr3_aa
TRBV27	many	.	TRBJ2-7	TGTGCCAGCAGCTCCGCCGGGACGGATTCCTACGAGCAGTACTTC	CASSSAGTDSYEQYF
TRBV7-6	.	TRBD2	TRBJ2-1	TGTGCCAGCAGCGGGGAGGGCTTCTACAATGAGCAGTTCTTC	CASSGEGFYNEQFF
TRBV7-2	many	TRBD2	TRBJ2-1	TGTGCCAGCAGCTTAGGTAGCGGGACTTCAAATGAGCAGTTCTTC	CASSLGSGTSNEQFF
TRBV6-1	.	.	TRBJ2-1	TGTGCCAGCAGGGCCGGCCGGGACACGCCGTACAATGAGCAGTTCTTC	CASRAGRDTPYNEQFF
TRBV30	many	TRBD2	TRBJ2-7	TGTGCCTGGACGGGACTATCTTCCTACGAGCAGTACTTC	CAWTGLSSYEQYF
TRBV7-3	few	.	TRBJ1-1	TGTGCCAGCAGCTTACTCGAGAGTGCAGACCGAACTGAAGCTTTCTTT	CASSLLESADRTEAFF
TRBV27	many	TRBD1	TRBJ1-4	TGTGCCAGCAGGGGGACAGATTCTGAAAAACTGTTTTTT	CASRGTDSEKLFF
TRBV7-9	few	.	TRBJ1-4	TGTGCCAGCAGCTTAGTTCCAGCTGAAAAACTGTTTTTT	CASSLVPAEKLFF
TRBV7-9	few	.	TRBJ1-1	TGTGCCAGCAGCTCCCCCGCGATTAACACTGAAGCTTTCTTT	CASSSPAINTEAFF
TRBV13	.	TRBD1	TRBJ2-7	TGTGCCGGCAGCTCCCGGGACAGGGACTCCTACGGGCAGTACTTC	CAGSSRDRDSYGQYF
TRBV29-1	.	.	TRBJ2-2	TGCAGCGCCCACCCACATCACCAAGACACCGGGGAGCTGTTTTTT	CSAHPHHQDTGELFF
TRBV11-2	many	.	TRBJ2-1	TGTGCCAGCAGCTTAGTCCGGGGGTACAATGAGCAGTTCTTC	CASSLVRGYNEQFF
TRBV5-4	.	.	TRBJ2-1	TGTGCCAGCAGCTTGGCCTCCAGCGGAGAATACAATGAGCAGTTCTTC	CASSLASSGEYNEQFF
TRBV6-1	.	.	TRBJ2-7	TGTGCCAGCAGTGAACCGAAAGGCCTCTACGAGCAGTACTTC	CASSEPKGLYEQYF
TRBV18	.	.	TRBJ2-1	TGTGCCAGCTCACGTCCTAGTAATGGATACAATGAGCAGTTCTTC	CASSRPSNGYNEQFF
TRBV7-2	many	.	TRBJ2-5	TGTGCCAGCAGCTCCCCCACCCATCCGGAGACCCAGTACTTC	CASSSPTHPETQYF
TRBV29-1	many	.	TRBJ2-1	TGCAGCGTTGCCGGGTTGGCGGGGCAACGGCTAAATGAGCAGTTCTTC	CSVAGLAGQRLNEQFF
TRBV6-1	few	.	TRBJ2-2	TGTGCCAGCAAACTTGGGGCCGCGAACACCGGGGAGCTGTTTTTT	CASKLGAANTGELFF
TRBV7-9	few	TRBD1	TRBJ1-2	TGTGCCAGCAGCGTCGGGACAGGGTATGGCTACACCTTC	CASSVGTGYGYTF
TRBV20-1	.	TRBD2	TRBJ2-3	TGCAGTGCAAACGGGAGGGCCATTTTCACAGATACGCAGTATTTT	CSANGRAIFTDTQYF
TRBV10-1	.	TRBD2	TRBJ2-1	TGCGCCAGCAGCACCGGGACTAGCGGGAACGATGAGCAGTTCTTC	CASSTGTSGNDEQFF
TRBV6-5	.	.	TRBJ2-7	TGTGCCAGCAGTTACTCGAGAGGTAGCTACGTGCAGTACTTC	CASSYSRGSYVQYF
TRBV11-2	.	.	TRBJ1-3	TGTGCCAGCAGCTTAGTGGGAGGCTCTGGAAACACCATATATTTT	CASSLVGGSGNTIYF
TRBV5-1	few	.	TRBJ2-1	TGCGCCAGCAGCTTGACAGGGATGGTGGCCAATGAGCAGTTCTTC	CASSLTGMVANEQFF
TRBV6-1	.	.	TRBJ2-6	TGTGCCAGCACTTCGGATCCGTCTGGGGCCAACGTCCTGACTTTC	CASTSDPSGANVLTF
TRBV20-1	few	.	TRBJ1-5	TGCAGTGCTCAAACCTTAAACCGCAATCAGCCCCAGCATTTT	CSAQTLNRNQPQHF
TRBV7-8	.	.	TRBJ1-5	TGTGCCAGCAGCTTGTTACAGAGTATAGGCAATCAGCCCCAGCATTTT	CASSLLQSIGNQPQHF
TRBV24-1	many	TRBD2	TRBJ2-5	TGTGCCACCAGTGATTTACCCTCAGCGGGAGGGCGAGAGACCCAGTACTTC	CATSDLPSAGGRETQYF
TRBV28	many	TRBD1	TRBJ2-1	TGTGCCAGCAGCCCCCGGACAGGGGAGGACAATGAGCAGTTCTTC	CASSPRTGEDNEQFF
TRBV4-1	few	TRBD1	TRBJ1-2	TGCGCCAGCAGCTTAAGCGGGACAGGGGAAGGCGGCTACACCTTC	CASSLSGTGEGGYTF
TRBV28	many	.	TRBJ2-1	TGTGCCAGCAAGGAGGGCTACAATGAGCAGTTCTTC	CASKEGYNEQFF
TRBV20-1	few	.	TRBJ1-6	TGCAGTGCTAGAAATTTTGGGAGTTCACCCCTCCACTTT	CSARNFGSSPLHF
TRBV20-1	.	TRBD2	TRBJ2-3	TGCAGTGCTAGAGATAGGGCTAGCGGGTTCACAGATACGCAGTATTTT	CSARDRASGFTDTQYF
TRBV13	.	.	TRBJ2-1	TGTGCCATCCCGGGACTCTTAAATGAGCAGTTCTTC	CAIPGLLNEQFF
TRBV28	many	TRBD1	TRBJ2-1	TGTGCCAGCAGTACCGGACAGGATTTCTACAATGAGCAGTTCTTC	CASSTGQDFYNEQFF
TRBV11-2	many	TRBD2	TRBJ2-5	TGTGCCAGCAGCTTTTGGTTCAGGCTAGCGGGCCCTTATCTTCAAGAGACCCAGTACTTC	CASSFWFRLAGPYLQETQYF
TRBV19	many	TRBD2	TRBJ2-1	TGTGCCAGTAGGGAGGTAGGAGCTAGCGGGAGAAATGAGCAGTTCTTC	CASREVGASGRNEQFF
TRBV20-1	few	.	TRBJ2-2	TGCAGCGCTAGGGTCTTCCTCGCGAACACCGGGGAGCTGTTTTTT	CSARVFLANTGELFF
TRBV28	many	TRBD2	TRBJ2-5	TGTGCCAGCAGTTTACTAGCGGGAGGTGTGGAGACCCAGTACTTC	CASSLLAGGVETQYF
TRBV18	.	.	TRBJ2-2	TGTGCCAGCTCACCACTCGATGGGCCCGGGGAGCTGTTTTTT	CASSPLDGPGELFF
TRBV30	.	TRBD2	TRBJ2-3	TGTGCCTGGAGTCGGACTAGCGGGAGGACAGATACGCAGTATTTT	CAWSRTSGRTDTQYF
TRBV20-1	few	TRBD1	TRBJ2-2	TGCAGTGCCTTAGGGACAGTTACGAACACCGGGGAGCTGTTTTTT	CSALGTVTNTGELFF
TRBV20-1	few	.	TRBJ2-5	TGCAGTGCACGCGTAGGTGGTTGGGAGACCCAGTACTTC	CSARVGGWETQYF
TRBV10-3	many	.	TRBJ2-3	TGTGCCATCCTCGAGGAAGGAGATACGCAGTATTTT	CAILEEGDTQYF